This T cell receptor beta chain was captured by sequencing in a study of blood T cell repertoires in COVID-19. Background on the study: There were acute and convalescent COVID-19 samples, and they came from the United States, Italy and Spain.

The V end was cut by 4 bases, the J end by 4 bases, with 23 bases between. The CDR3 sequence is 17 residues long. The germline V gene encodes CDR1 LNHDA and CDR2 SQIVND (reference sequence). The sample holds a few counts of this clone. Seattle enrolled patients during active infection and tracked them longitudinally. The protocol was immunoSEQ multiplex PCR, while the TCRdb copy is restricted to in-frame clones and leaves out a portion. The sample yields tens of thousands of clones, 74% seen once. The specimen was peripheral blood. The chain employs TRBV19 and TRBJ2-7; possible D gene TRBD2, 6 bases. This TCR was sampled from a man in his 70s with COVID-19, enrolled during active disease. The CDR3 loop reads CASSKEGRLADTYEQYF. In nucleotides, the CDR3 is TGTGCCAGTAGTAAAGAAGGGCGATTAGCGGACACTTACGAGCAGTACTTC.